Listed below are T cell receptor beta chains from one sample, sequenced in a study of PD-1 blockade in classical Hodgkin lymphoma. TCRdb's table, derived via immunoSEQ multiplex PCR, lists solely in-frame clones and lacks some. The sample includes some 41,000 clones, 75% to 85% of them seen just once. The sample was peripheral blood mononuclear cells (PBMCs), taken at baseline. The receptors shown here come from a human donor with classical Hodgkin lymphoma. The CDR3 runs from the conserved cysteine through the conserved F or W. Fields, in order: V gene, CDR3 protein.

v_gene: TRBV6-5
CDR3aa: CASSYHRDRLEGQYF

v_gene: TRBV7-9
CDR3aa: CASSLASGFGGEQFF

v_gene: TRBV29-1
CDR3aa: CSARQGGVEAFF

v_gene: TRBV7-2
CDR3aa: CASSLEAENEQFF

v_gene: TRBV29-1
CDR3aa: CSAHTPSRTDTQYF

v_gene: TRBV7-2
CDR3aa: CASSPRVGVGQPQHF

v_gene: TRBV11-2
CDR3aa: CASSLDRLAYEQFF

v_gene: TRBV7-8
CDR3aa: CASSHVGGLTKNIQYF

v_gene: TRBV2
CDR3aa: CASSLQGAAGNTIYF

v_gene: TRBV10-3
CDR3aa: CAISEDYYGYTF

v_gene: TRBV5-4
CDR3aa: CASSLDVGLNEKLFF

v_gene: TRBV28
CDR3aa: CASKPQGANPYEQYF

v_gene: TRBV27
CDR3aa: CASSPNRDGTEAFF

v_gene: TRBV10-2
CDR3aa: CASSESGLGPLGGAEQYF

v_gene: TRBV7-3
CDR3aa: CASSLITAEYQETQYF

v_gene: TRBV28
CDR3aa: CASSLPGGDHEQYF

v_gene: TRBV11-3
CDR3aa: CASSRGFNTDTQYF

v_gene: TRBV6-5
CDR3aa: CASSYGTDRNNQPQHF